These 9 T cell receptor beta chains were all obtained from the same sample, sequenced in a study of tumor-infiltrating lymphocytes in primary liver carcinoma (dated by TCRdb to the late 2010s). TCRdb records Illumina HiSeq 2500 as the sequencer. A constant-region primer and ProtoScript II reverse transcriptase were used to reverse-transcribe TCRbeta-specific cDNA from 500 ng total RNA. TCRbeta libraries were built with three nested multiplex PCR rounds, a slightly modified ARM-PCR procedure. Each of the first two PCR rounds ran for roughly 9 cycles using multiplex TRBV1-TRBV30 forward primers together with a Cbeta reverse primer. TCRdb reprocessing: public reads trimmed at Q25 with fastp, clones called with MiXCR, in-frame beta chains kept. Identical CDR3 protein sequences are pooled into one entry, listed with their most common genes and DNA. The sample data list 300,000 to 350,000 distinct CDR3 sequences, and roughly 60% of these were observed just once. Over 15% of the sample goes to the ten largest clones.

TRIzol reagent was used to extract blood RNA from unsorted whole blood, while the DNeasy Blood & Tissue kit provided the germline DNA. What was sequenced was peripheral blood. These receptors came from a woman aged 25 to 39 with primary liver carcinoma and hepatitis B virus infection.

The V call is TRBV5-6, the J call TRBJ2-1; 7 nucleotides match TRBD2. CDR1 and CDR2 (germline): SGHDT, YYEEEE. This CDR3 has 14 residues. The V gene end was trimmed by 8 bases and the J gene end by 5 bases; junction bases not matched to a gene: 10. The CDR3 coding sequence is TGTGCCAGAAGCGATGGCGGGAGCGACAATGAGCAGTTCTTC. Its translation is CARSDGGSDNEQFF.

This chain links TRBV7-2 with TRBJ2-5, with TRBD2 as a possible D gene (6 bases). Trimming took off 1 base at V and 1 base at J, with 22 bases between the two ends. This CDR3 has 19 amino acids. Per germline, CDR1 SGHTA and CDR2 FQGNSA. For the CDR3, the DNA is TGTGCCAGCAGCTTAGGCCCCCCTCAACTGGGGGGAATCCAAGAGACCCAGTACTTC. As protein: CASSLGPPQLGGIQETQYF. Full variable domain (rest looked up from reference TRBV7-2 and TRBJ2-5): GAGVSQSPSNKVTEKGKDVELRCDPISGHTALYWYRQSLGQGLEFLIYFQGNSAPDKSGLPSDRFSAERTGGSVSTLTIQRTQQEDSAVYLCASSLGPPQLGGIQETQYFGPGTRLLVL.

V and J are TRBV28 and TRBJ1-5, with D possibly being TRBD1 (6 bases). The CDR3 sequence is 16 residues long. V was clipped by 5 bases and J by 2 bases, with 16 bases between them. Germline lookup yields CDR1 MDHEN and CDR2 SYDVKM. CDR3 region: CASSQQGYMGNQPQHF. In DNA, the CDR3 is TGTGCCAGCAGTCAACAGGGATATATGGGCAATCAGCCCCAGCATTTT.

This clonotype was seen at least ten times. This CDR3 reads CASSLGGQRAGELFF. Written as DNA, the CDR3 is TGTGCCAGCAGCTTAGGGGGACAGCGAGCGGGGGAGCTGTTTTTT. The V and J genes are TRBV11-3 and TRBJ2-2; the match to TRBD1 covers 7 bases. The CDR3 has 15 amino acids. Germline V gene data show CDR1 as SGHNT and CDR2 as YENEEA. Trimming at V came to 1 base and at J to 8 bases, leaving 7 bases not matched to a gene. Full variable domain (remainder filled in from reference TRBV11-3 and TRBJ2-2): EAGVVQSPRYKIIEKKQPVAFWCNPISGHNTLYWYLQNLGQGPELLIRYENEEAVDDSQLPKDRFSAERLKGVDSTLKIQPAELGDSAVYLCASSLGGQRAGELFFGEGSRLTVL.

V gene TRBV12-3 or TRBV12-4 combines with J gene TRBJ2-7, with 7 bases identical to TRBD2. CDR3 length equals 14 residues. Trimming at V came to 6 bases and at J to 0 bases, leaving 5 bases not matched to a gene. The CDR3 bases are TGTGCCAGCAGGGCGGCTAGCGGCTCCTACGAGCAGTACTTC. Translating it yields CASRAASGSYEQYF.

A word on this clonotype: A much more abundant neighbour one base away suggests this may be a read error. This chain uses TRBV12-3 or TRBV12-4 with TRBJ2-5; 11 bases are a match to TRBD2. There are 15 residues in the CDR3. With V trimmed by 6 bases and J by 4 bases, 7 bases remained unmatched. CDR3 sequence: CASRLSTSGRETQYF. The CDR3 nucleotides read TGTGCCAGCAGACTCTCAACTAGCGGGAGAGAGACCCAGTACTTC.

V is TRBV11-3 and J is TRBJ1-1; tentative D call: TRBD1 (6 bases). From germline, CDR1 is SGHNT and CDR2 YENEEA. Trimming removed 5 bases at V and 8 bases at J, with 15 bases between. The CDR3 extends over 13 amino acids. The CDR3 loop reads CASSAQGTGEAFF. The CDR3 nucleotides read TGTGCCAGCAGCGCGCAGGGGACTGGAGAAGCTTTCTTT.

This clonotype has ten or more counts. The chain employs TRBV6-6 and TRBJ1-3, with a weak D call TRBD1 (5 bases). CDR1 and CDR2 (germline): MNHNY, SVGAGI (reference sequence). This CDR3 has 14 amino acids. The V end was cut by 5 bases, the J end by 0 bases, with 8 bases between. The CDR3 spells CASSRDGSGNTIYF. CDR3 DNA sequence: TGTGCCAGCAGTCGGGACGGCTCTGGAAACACCATATATTTT.

On this clonotype itself: This clone may be a read error of a much larger clone one base away. The chain links TRBV4-2 to TRBJ1-2, with a possible D match to TRBD1 (5 bases). Trimming stripped 2 bases from V and 9 bases from J, with 13 bases between. Germline V gives CDR1 LGHNA, CDR2 YNFKEQ. The CDR3 has 13 residues. The chain's CDR3 is CASSQREGERYTF. CDR3 in DNA: TGTGCCAGCAGCCAACGGGAAGGGGAACGCTACACCTTC.